This entry describes one T cell receptor (beta chain). Only in-frame clones appear in the TCRdb table, and some are missing; sequencing was by immunoSEQ multiplex PCR. The sample lists nearly 250,000 clones, about 82% occurring once. Enrolled through a virtual design, the participants were between roughly 18 and 95 years of age and came from about two dozen US areas. Participants' reported clinical history set cohort assignment. The data derive from a study of blood T cell repertoires in COVID-19. Turning to the study itself: The cDNA or gDNA used as material had been derived from T cells, B-cell-depleted T cells, or PBMCs.

Sequenced: PBMCs or T cells enriched from blood (not recorded which). The sequence was obtained from a woman aged 50 to 60 with acute COVID-19.

The CDR3: CASSLSASGQFRNQPQHF. The CDR3 DNA is TGTGCCAGCTCACTTTCCGCCTCGGGACAGTTTCGGAATCAGCCCCAGCATTTT. The gene calls are TRBV18 and TRBJ1-5, with 7 bases fitting TRBD1. The CDR3 extends over 18 amino acids. The V segment lost 4 bases and the J segment 4 bases; nucleotides outside the gene matches: 16. CDR1 is KGHSH, CDR2 LQKENI, per germline.